The 7 T cell receptor beta chains below all came from one sample that was sequenced in a study of radiation and T cells in renal cell carcinoma. TCRdb's table, derived via immunoSEQ multiplex PCR, lists solely in-frame clones and lacks some. The sample shows 97,000 or so clones, approximately 82% of them seen only once. Sample time point: blood 4 weeks post-SBRT, at nephrectomy. The treatment: 15 Gy SBRT to primary tumor, nephrectomy 4 weeks later. The input for sequencing was blood, taken from a patient whose treatment included radiotherapy and nephrectomy. The receptors were sampled from a man aged 55 to 69 with renal cell carcinoma.

In DNA form, the CDR3 reads TGTGCCAGCAGTCCCCGGACAGGAACCGTCAATCAGCCCCAGCATTTT. It codes for CASSPRTGTVNQPQHF. The chain uses TRBV28 and TRBJ1-5, with 7 bases lining up with TRBD1. The length of the CDR3 is 16 residues. Per the germline V gene, CDR1 is MDHEN and CDR2 is SYDVKM. With V trimmed by 5 bases and J by 3 bases, 10 bases remained unmatched.

The chain combines TRBV7-7 with TRBJ2-5, with 8 bases that match TRBD2. CDR3 length: 14 amino acids. The V segment lost 4 bases and the J segment 5 bases; nucleotides outside the gene matches: 6. Germline CDR1 SSHAT, CDR2 FNYEAQ (reference sequence). In nucleotides, the CDR3 is TGTGCCAGCAGCTCCGGGGCTAGCGGGGAGACCCAGTACTTC. This gives the protein CASSSGASGETQYF.

This clone came up once. The chain employs TRBV27 and TRBJ2-5; tentatively, D is TRBD2 (7 bases). The CDR3 has 14 residues. The V end was cut by 6 bases, the J end by 3 bases, with 14 bases between. Germline values: CDR1 MNHEY, CDR2 SMNVEV (reference sequence). This CDR3 is CASRPGGAEETQYF. DNA of the CDR3: TGTGCCAGCAGGCCTGGGGGGGCCGAAGAGACCCAGTACTTC.

The rearrangement links TRBV25-1 to TRBJ2-7; 8 nucleotides agree with TRBD2. Germline V gives CDR1 MGHDK, CDR2 SYGVNS. The length of the CDR3 is 16 residues. J was trimmed by 0 bases and V by 0 bases; bases with no gene match: 4. The CDR3 loop reads CASSEYVGGGSYEQYF. The CDR3 nucleotides are TGTGCCAGCAGTGAATATGTCGGGGGGGGCTCCTACGAGCAGTACTTC.

This clone showed up just once. This sequence joins TRBV30 and TRBJ1-2; 9 positions match TRBD1. CDR3 length: 14 amino acids. Germline-derived CDR1 and CDR2 are GTSNPN and SVGIG (reference sequence). V gave up 7 bases and J gave up 4 bases; unmatched junction bases: 10. This CDR3 is CAYSKGQGSYGYTF. The CDR3 DNA reads TGTGCCTACTCGAAAGGACAGGGGAGCTATGGCTACACCTTC. Together with reference TRBV30 and TRBJ1-2, the CDR3 gives the full variable domain: SQTIHQWPATLVQPVGSPLSLECTVEGTSNPNLYWYRQAAGRGLQLLFYSVGIGQISSEVPQNLSASRPQDRQFILSSKKLLLSDSGFYLCAYSKGQGSYGYTFGSGTRLTVV.

The chain uses TRBV18 and TRBJ1-1, with D possibly TRBD1 on 6 matching bases. Trimming cost V 3 bases and J 4 bases, with 24 bases left between them. The germline CDR1 and CDR2 sequences are KGHSH and LQKENI. This CDR3 is 18 amino acids long. The CDR3 reads CASSPSGGQSRFSTEAFF. For the CDR3, the DNA is TGTGCCAGCTCACCGTCGGGCGGACAGTCTCGGTTTAGCACTGAAGCTTTCTTT. The full variable domain, its missing parts supplied by reference TRBV18 and TRBJ1-1, is NAGVMQNPRHLVRRRGQEARLRCSPMKGHSHVYWYRQLPEEGLKFMVYLQKENIIDESGMPKERFSAEFPKEGPSILRIQQVVRGDSAAYFCASSPSGGQSRFSTEAFFGQGTRLTVV.

Concerning this clone itself: The junction does not match germline at one end; this may be a read error. The genes are TRBV5-4 and TRBJ2-7; TRBD1 agrees at 9 bases. This CDR3 is 14 amino acids long. CDR1 is SGHNT and CDR2 is YYREEE in the germline V gene (reference sequence). The CDR3 loop is CASSPGTGSYEQYF. The CDR3 nucleotides are TGCGCCAGCAGCCCGGGGACAGGGTCTTACGAGCAGTACTTC.